This paragraph covers one T cell receptor (beta chain) sequence. A much larger clone lies a single base off, so this may be a read error. This specimen comes from a study of human T cells and chemical hapten exposure. The wider study: Each patient's scalp received weekly diphenylcyclopropenone throughout the roughly 25-week study. 0.01% DPC was applied to the upper back in patch tests, which were read at 6 days.

TCRdb fed the RACE reads into MiXCR, producing one record per CDR3 protein. The sample carries over 300,000 distinct CDR3 sequences, around 5.5% recorded once. V lost 3 bases to trimming and J lost 2 bases; unmatched junction nucleotides: 5. Germline assignment: CDR1 SGDLS and CDR2 YYNGEE. This CDR3 region has 14 residues. Time point: pre-sensitization, week 0. Treatment specified: therapeutic diphenylcyclopropenone sensitization with weekly scalp DPC. This clonotype was obtained from a woman in her forties or fifties with alopecia areata. Some clones in this sample may be carry-over from other donors' samples. The chain recombines TRBV9 with TRBJ2-7; the match to TRBD1 covers 7 bases. Specimen: whole blood, collected in connection with sensitization to the hapten diphenylcyclopropenone (DPC). The DNA for the CDR3 is TGTGCCAGCAGCGCCTGGGACAGCCCCTACGAGCAGTACTTC. Encoded protein: CASSAWDSPYEQYF.